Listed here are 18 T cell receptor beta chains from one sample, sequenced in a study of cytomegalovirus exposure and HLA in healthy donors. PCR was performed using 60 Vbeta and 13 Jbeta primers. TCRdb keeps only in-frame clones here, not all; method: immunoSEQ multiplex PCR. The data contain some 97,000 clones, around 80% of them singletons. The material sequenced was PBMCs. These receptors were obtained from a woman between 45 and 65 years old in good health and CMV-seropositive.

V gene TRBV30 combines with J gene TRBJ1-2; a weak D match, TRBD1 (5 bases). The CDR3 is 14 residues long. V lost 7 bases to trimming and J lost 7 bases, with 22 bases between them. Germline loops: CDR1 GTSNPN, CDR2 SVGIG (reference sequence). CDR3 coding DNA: TGTGCCTCCAACCGAAGGGGCTTGTGGGTTGGCTACACCTTC. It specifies CASNRRGLWVGYTF.

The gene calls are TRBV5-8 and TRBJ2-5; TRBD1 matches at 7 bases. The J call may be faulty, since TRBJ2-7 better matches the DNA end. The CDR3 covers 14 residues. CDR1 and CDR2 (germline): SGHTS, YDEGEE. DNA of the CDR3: TGTGCCAGCAGCCCGTGGGACAGTTCCTACGAGCAGTACTTC. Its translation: CASSPWDSSYEQYF.

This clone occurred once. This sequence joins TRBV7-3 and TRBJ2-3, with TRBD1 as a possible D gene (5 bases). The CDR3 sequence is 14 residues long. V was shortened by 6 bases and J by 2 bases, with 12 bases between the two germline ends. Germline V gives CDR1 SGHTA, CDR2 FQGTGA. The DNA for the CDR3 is TGTGCCAGCAGTCGACAGTCGCTCACAGATACGCAGTATTTT. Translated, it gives CASSRQSLTDTQYF.

CDR3 nucleotides: TGTGCCAGCTCACCCGGAGAGGTCTCGCTGAACACTGAAGCTTTCTTT. Amino acid sequence: CASSPGEVSLNTEAFF. The rearrangement links TRBV18 to TRBJ1-1; D uncertain. Germline CDR1 and CDR2: KGHSH and LQKENI. CDR3 length equals 16 residues. V was cut by 3 bases and J by 0 bases, with 14 bases left in between.

The CDR3 protein is CASSYVAGESTDTQYF. CDR3 DNA sequence: TGTGCCAGCAGTTACGTAGCGGGAGAAAGCACAGATACGCAGTATTTT. The gene calls are TRBV6-5 and TRBJ2-3; 9 nucleotides match TRBD2. The CDR3 sequence is 16 residues long. Germline loops: CDR1 MNHEY, CDR2 SVGAGI. V lost 2 bases, J lost 0 bases, and 3 bases stayed unmatched.

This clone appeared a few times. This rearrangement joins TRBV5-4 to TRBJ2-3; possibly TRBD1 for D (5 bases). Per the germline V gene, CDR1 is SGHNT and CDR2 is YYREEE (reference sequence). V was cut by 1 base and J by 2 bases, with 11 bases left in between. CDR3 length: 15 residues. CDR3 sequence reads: CASSLRTRDTDTQYF. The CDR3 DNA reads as TGTGCCAGCAGCTTGCGGACCAGGGACACAGATACGCAGTATTTT.

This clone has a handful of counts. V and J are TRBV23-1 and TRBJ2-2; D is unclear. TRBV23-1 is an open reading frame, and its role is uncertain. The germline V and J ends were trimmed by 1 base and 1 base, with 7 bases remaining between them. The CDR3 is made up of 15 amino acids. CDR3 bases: TGCGCCAGCAGTCAATGGAAGCGGAACACCGGGGAGCTGTTTTTT. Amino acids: CASSQWKRNTGELFF.

The CDR3 loop reads CASSFQVAHSYEQYF. For the CDR3, the DNA is TGTGCCAGCAGTTTCCAGGTAGCGCACTCCTACGAGCAGTACTTC. The chain combines TRBV6-5 with TRBJ2-7; D might be TRBD2 (5 bases). CDR3 length equals 15 residues. Deletions cut 4 bases from V and 0 bases from J, with 13 bases between. In germline, CDR1 is MNHEY, CDR2 SVGAGI.

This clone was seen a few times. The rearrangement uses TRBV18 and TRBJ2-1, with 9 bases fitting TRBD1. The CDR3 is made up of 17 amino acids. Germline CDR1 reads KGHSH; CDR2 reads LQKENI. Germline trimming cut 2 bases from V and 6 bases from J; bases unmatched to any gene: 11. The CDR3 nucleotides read TGTGCCAGCTCACCAAAATATAGGGACAGGGTTCTCAATGAGCAGTTCTTC. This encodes CASSPKYRDRVLNEQFF.

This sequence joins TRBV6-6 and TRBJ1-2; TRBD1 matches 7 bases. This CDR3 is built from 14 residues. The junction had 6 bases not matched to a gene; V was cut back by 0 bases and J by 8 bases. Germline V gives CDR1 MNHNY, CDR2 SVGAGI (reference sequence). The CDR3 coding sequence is TGTGCCAGCAGTTACTCCGGGACAGTCGGAGGCTACACCTTC. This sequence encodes CASSYSGTVGGYTF.

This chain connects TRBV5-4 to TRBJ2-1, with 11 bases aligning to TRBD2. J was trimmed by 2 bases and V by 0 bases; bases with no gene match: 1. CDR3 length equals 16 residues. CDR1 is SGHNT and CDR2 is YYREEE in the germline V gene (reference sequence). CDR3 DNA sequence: TGTGCCAGCAGCTTGGGGGGACTAGCGGCCTACAATGAGCAGTTCTTC. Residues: CASSLGGLAAYNEQFF. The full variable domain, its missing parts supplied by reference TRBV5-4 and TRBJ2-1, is ETGVTQSPTHLIKTRGQQVTLRCSSQSGHNTVSWYQQALGQGPQFIFQYYREEENGRGNFPPRFSGLQFPNYSSELNVNALELDDSALYLCASSLGGLAAYNEQFFGPGTRLTVL.

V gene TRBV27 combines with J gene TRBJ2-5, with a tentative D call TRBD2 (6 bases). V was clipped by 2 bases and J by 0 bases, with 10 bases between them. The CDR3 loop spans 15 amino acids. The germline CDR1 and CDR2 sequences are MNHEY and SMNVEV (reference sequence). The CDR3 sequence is CASSLIAGYQETQYF. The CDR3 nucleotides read TGTGCCAGCAGTTTAATCGCGGGGTACCAAGAGACCCAGTACTTC.

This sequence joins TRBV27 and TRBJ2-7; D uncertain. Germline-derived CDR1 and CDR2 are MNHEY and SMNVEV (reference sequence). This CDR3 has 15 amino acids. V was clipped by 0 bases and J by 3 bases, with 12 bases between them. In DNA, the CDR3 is TGTGCCAGCAGTTTATCTGTCGCAGGAAACTACGAGCAGTACTTC. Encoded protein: CASSLSVAGNYEQYF.

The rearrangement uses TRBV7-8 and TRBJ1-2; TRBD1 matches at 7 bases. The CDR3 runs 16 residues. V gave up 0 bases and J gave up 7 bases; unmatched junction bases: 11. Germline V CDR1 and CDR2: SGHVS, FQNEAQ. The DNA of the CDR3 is TGTGCCAGCAGCTTAGCGCCGAGCAGGGGGGACGGTGGCTACACCTTC. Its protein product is CASSLAPSRGDGGYTF.

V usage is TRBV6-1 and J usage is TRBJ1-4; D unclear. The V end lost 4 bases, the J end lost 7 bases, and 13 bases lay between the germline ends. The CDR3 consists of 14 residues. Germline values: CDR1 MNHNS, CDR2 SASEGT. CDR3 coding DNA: TGTGCCAGCAGTGCCTTAAACGCCGGTGAAAAACTGTTTTTT. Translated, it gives CASSALNAGEKLFF.

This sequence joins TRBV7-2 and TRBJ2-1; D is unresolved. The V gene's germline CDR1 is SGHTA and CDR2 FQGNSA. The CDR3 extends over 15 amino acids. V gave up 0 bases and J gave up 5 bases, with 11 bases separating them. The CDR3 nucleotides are TGTGCCAGCAGCTTAGCTGCGAGCCGAAACAATGAGCAGTTCTTC. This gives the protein CASSLAASRNNEQFF.

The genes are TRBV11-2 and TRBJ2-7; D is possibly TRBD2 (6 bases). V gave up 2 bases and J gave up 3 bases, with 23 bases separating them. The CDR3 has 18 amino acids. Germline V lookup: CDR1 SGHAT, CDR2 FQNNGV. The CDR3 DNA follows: TGTGCCAGCAGCTTATTTACCGCCCCGGGACTTCCAAACTACGAGCAGTACTTC. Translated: CASSLFTAPGLPNYEQYF.

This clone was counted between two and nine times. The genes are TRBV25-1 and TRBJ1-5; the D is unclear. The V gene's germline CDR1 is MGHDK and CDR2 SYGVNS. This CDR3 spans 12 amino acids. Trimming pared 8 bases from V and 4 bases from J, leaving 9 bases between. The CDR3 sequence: CASRVGNQPQHF. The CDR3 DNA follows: TGTGCCAGCCGGGTGGGTAATCAGCCCCAGCATTTT.